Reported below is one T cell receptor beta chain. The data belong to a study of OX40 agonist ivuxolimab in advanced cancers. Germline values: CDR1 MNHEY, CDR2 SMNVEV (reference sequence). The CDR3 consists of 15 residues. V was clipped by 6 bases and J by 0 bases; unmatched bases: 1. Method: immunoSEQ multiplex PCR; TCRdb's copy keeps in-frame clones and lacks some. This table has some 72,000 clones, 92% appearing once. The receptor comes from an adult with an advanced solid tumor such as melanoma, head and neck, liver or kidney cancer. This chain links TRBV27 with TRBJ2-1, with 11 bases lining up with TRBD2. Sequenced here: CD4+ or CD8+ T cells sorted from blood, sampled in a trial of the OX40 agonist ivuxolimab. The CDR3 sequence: CASRTSGSSYNEQFF. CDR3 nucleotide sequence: TGTGCCAGCAGAACTAGCGGGAGCTCCTACAATGAGCAGTTCTTC.